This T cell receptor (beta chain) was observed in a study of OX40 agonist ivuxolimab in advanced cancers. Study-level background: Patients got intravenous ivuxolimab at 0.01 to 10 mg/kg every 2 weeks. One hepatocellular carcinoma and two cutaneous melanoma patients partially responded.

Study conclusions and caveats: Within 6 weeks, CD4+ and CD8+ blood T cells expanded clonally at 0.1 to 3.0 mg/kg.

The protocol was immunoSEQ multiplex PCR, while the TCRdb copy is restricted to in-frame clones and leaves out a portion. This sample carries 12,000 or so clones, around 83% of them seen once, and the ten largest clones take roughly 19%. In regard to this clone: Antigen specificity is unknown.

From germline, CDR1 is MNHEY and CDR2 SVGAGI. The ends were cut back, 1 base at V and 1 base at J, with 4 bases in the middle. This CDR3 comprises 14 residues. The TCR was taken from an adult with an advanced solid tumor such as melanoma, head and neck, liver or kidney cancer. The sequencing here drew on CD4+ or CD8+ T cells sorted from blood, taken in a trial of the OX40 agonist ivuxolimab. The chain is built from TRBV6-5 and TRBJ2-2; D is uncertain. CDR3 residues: CASSYFGNTGELFF. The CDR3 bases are TGTGCCAGCAGTTACTTCGGGAACACCGGGGAGCTGTTTTTT.